The rows below give T cell receptor beta chains drawn from one sample of a study of blood T cell repertoires in COVID-19. Assay used: immunoSEQ multiplex PCR; TCRdb lists only in-frame clones, some missing. The sample shows 150,000 to 200,000 clones, more than 75% of them seen only once. Material: PBMCs or T cells enriched from blood (not recorded which). The receptor source for this set is a man between 35 and 55 years old who had recovered from COVID-19. CDR3s include the opening cysteine and the closing phenylalanine or tryptophan. The D gene is left open where the match is weak. A clone size is listed for some rows: how often the clone was seen (once, few, many), or a class if it is expanded.

>TRBV29-1|.|once|TRBJ2-2
CSVDMARSGELFF
TGCAGCGTTGATATGGCGAGGAGCGGGGAGCTGTTTTTT
>TRBV10-2|.|.|TRBJ1-1
CASRPINMNTEAFF
TGCGCCAGCAGACCCATTAACATGAACACTGAAGCTTTCTTT
>TRBV3-1/TRBV3-2|.|.|TRBJ2-2
CASSPILGRENTGELFF
TGTGCCAGCAGCCCCATCCTAGGGAGAGAAAACACCGGGGAGCTGTTTTTT
>TRBV27|.|once|TRBJ1-1
CASSLWAGVEAFF
TGTGCCAGCAGTTTATGGGCAGGGGTTGAAGCTTTCTTT
>TRBV9|.|once|TRBJ2-1
CASSVGDSYNEQFF
TGTGCCAGCAGCGTAGGAGACAGCTACAATGAGCAGTTCTTC
>TRBV5-1|TRBD1|.|TRBJ1-6
CASSLAQGGNSPLHF
TGCGCCAGCAGCTTGGCACAGGGGGGTAATTCACCCCTCCACTTT
>TRBV4-1|.|.|TRBJ2-5
CASSQDLDGGGEETQYF
TGCGCCAGCAGCCAAGATTTGGACGGAGGCGGCGAAGAGACCCAGTACTTC
>TRBV2|.|.|TRBJ1-1
CASSSRQDMTEAFF
TGTGCCAGCAGTTCACGACAGGACATGACTGAAGCTTTCTTT
>TRBV3-1/TRBV3-2|TRBD2|once|TRBJ2-1
CASRRTSAYNEQFF
TGTGCCAGCAGACGGACTAGCGCATACAATGAGCAGTTCTTC
>TRBV2|TRBD1|.|TRBJ2-7
CASSEAPGQYYEQYF
TGTGCCAGCAGTGAAGCTCCGGGACAGTACTACGAGCAGTACTTC
>TRBV5-1|.|.|TRBJ2-6
CASSLVPGNPGANVLTF
TGCGCCAGCAGCTTGGTGCCCGGGAACCCTGGGGCCAACGTCCTGACTTTC
>TRBV14|.|.|TRBJ2-5
CASSDLGETQYF
TGTGCCAGCAGCGACCTAGGAGAGACCCAGTACTTC
>TRBV3-1/TRBV3-2|.|.|TRBJ1-5
CASSQDLGGNQPQHF
TGTGCCAGCAGCCAAGATCTAGGCGGAAATCAGCCCCAGCATTTT
>TRBV13|.|.|TRBJ1-3
CASSLGPVSGNTIYF
TGTGCCAGCAGCTTAGGCCCGGTTTCTGGAAACACCATATATTTT
>TRBV13|.|.|TRBJ1-2
CASSLGGYGYTF
TGTGCCAGCAGCTTAGGCGGGTATGGCTACACCTTC
>TRBV5-1|TRBD1|.|TRBJ1-1
CASSLQGAGTEAFF
TGCGCCAGCAGCCTACAGGGGGCCGGGACTGAAGCTTTCTTT